These 32 T cell receptor beta chains originate from one sample sequenced in a study of OX40 agonist ivuxolimab in advanced cancers. The data were produced by immunoSEQ multiplex PCR, yet TCRdb's version contains in-frame clones alone and is incomplete. The sample shows more than 35,000 clones, 80% to 90% of them seen only once. The starting material was CD4+ or CD8+ T cells sorted from blood, obtained in a trial of the OX40 agonist ivuxolimab. The receptors were gathered from an adult with an advanced solid tumor such as melanoma, head and neck, liver or kidney cancer.

This clone was seen a handful of times. The chain is built from TRBV4-2 and TRBJ1-5; D might be TRBD1 (5 bases). The V and J ends lost 5 bases and 1 base respectively, with 15 bases between them. The CDR3 runs to 16 residues. Germline V gene lookup returns CDR1 LGHNA and CDR2 YNFKEQ. CDR3 amino acids: CASSARDQGSNQPQHF. CDR3 in DNA: TGTGCCAGCAGCGCACGAGACCAGGGAAGCAATCAGCCCCAGCATTTT.

V is TRBV27 and J is TRBJ2-2; D is unresolved. This CDR3 region has 14 residues. The V gene's germline CDR1 is MNHEY and CDR2 SMNVEV (reference sequence). Trimming pared 6 bases from V and 2 bases from J, leaving 10 bases between. CDR3 region: CASSLTVNTGELFF. CDR3 DNA sequence: TGTGCCAGCAGCTTGACTGTTAACACCGGGGAGCTGTTTTTT.

The gene calls are TRBV2 and TRBJ1-1; D possibly corresponds to TRBD1 (5 bases). V shed 6 bases and J shed 1 base, with 9 bases lying between them. Germline V gene lookup returns CDR1 SNHLY and CDR2 FYNNEI. The CDR3 loop spans 13 amino acids. The DNA of the CDR3 is TGTGCCAGCAGATTCGGACAGAACACTGAAGCTTTCTTT. This translates into CASRFGQNTEAFF.

This clone was detected only a few times. The rearrangement joins TRBV15 to TRBJ1-4; TRBD1 might be the D (6 bases). The CDR3 runs to 16 residues. The V end lost 4 bases, the J end lost 4 bases, and 16 bases lay between the germline ends. Germline lookup yields CDR1 LNHNV and CDR2 YYDKDF (reference sequence). The CDR3 coding sequence is TGTGCCACCAGCACTAGAACAGGGTCCTTTAATGAAAAACTGTTTTTT. Translation: CATSTRTGSFNEKLFF.

In this sample, this clone turned up once. The V and J genes are TRBV16 and TRBJ1-1, with TRBD1 matching over 8 bases. The CDR3 is made up of 14 amino acids. The J segment lost 7 bases and the V segment lost 2 bases, leaving 6 bases of the junction unmatched. The germline V gene has CDR1 KGHSY and CDR2 FQNENV. CDR3 in amino acids: CASSQKRTGNEAFF. As DNA, the CDR3 is TGTGCCAGCAGCCAAAAAAGGACAGGGAATGAAGCTTTCTTT.

As regards this clone: This sample also contains other DNA sequences that code for the same CDR3. This chain uses TRBV2 with TRBJ1-1, with TRBD1 as a possible D gene (5 bases). V was pared by 6 bases and J by 3 bases, with 17 bases between. Germline CDR1 SNHLY, CDR2 FYNNEI. The CDR3 contains 15 residues. The CDR3 spells CASRAGDGFDTEAFF. In nucleotides, the CDR3 is TGTGCCAGCAGGGCCGGGGACGGGTTCGACACTGAAGCTTTCTTT.

This clone was recorded once. This rearrangement joins TRBV6-5 to TRBJ1-5; D is ambiguous. The CDR3 runs to 11 residues. Germline CDR1 MNHEY, CDR2 SVGAGI. V dropped 11 bases and J dropped 7 bases, with 12 bases sitting between them. The CDR3 reads CAFPLGQPQHF. The DNA for the CDR3 is TGTGCCTTTCCCCTCGGGCAGCCCCAGCATTTT.

The sample holds a few counts of this clone. The chain recombines TRBV2 with TRBJ1-6, with no clear D. V was pared by 2 bases and J by 10 bases, with 6 bases between. This CDR3 spans 12 amino acids. Germline CDR1 is SNHLY and CDR2 is FYNNEI. The CDR3 DNA is TGTGCCAGCAGTGAATACTTATCACCCCTCCACTTT. The encoded protein is CASSEYLSPLHF.

The chain couples TRBV11-3 to TRBJ2-3, with a tentative D call TRBD2 (5 bases). The ends were cut back, 1 base at V and 2 bases at J, with 10 bases in the middle. CDR3 length: 15 amino acids. Germline V gene data show CDR1 as SGHNT and CDR2 as YENEEA. The CDR3 sequence: CASSLGGSDTDTQYF. The DNA for the CDR3 is TGTGCCAGCAGCTTAGGCGGTAGCGACACAGATACGCAGTATTTT.

This sequence joins TRBV4-1 and TRBJ2-3; D gene uncertain. CDR1 MGHRA and CDR2 YSYEKL come from the germline V gene. The CDR3 runs 15 residues. V was clipped by 4 bases and J by 1 base, with 12 bases between them. The CDR3 nucleotides read TGCGCCAGCAGCCCCCACCACCCCGGCACAGATACGCAGTATTTT. The encoded protein is CASSPHHPGTDTQYF.

V gene TRBV15 combines with J gene TRBJ2-7; TRBD1 or TRBD2 may be the D gene (6 bases each). The ends were cut back, 0 bases at V and 1 base at J, with 13 bases in the middle. Germline CDR1 and CDR2: LNHNV and YYDKDF (reference sequence). CDR3 length: 16 residues. The CDR3 region has the DNA TGTGCCACCAGCAGAGAGGGCGGGACACTATCCTACGAGCAGTACTTC. It is translated as CATSREGGTLSYEQYF.

This chain connects TRBV27 to TRBJ1-1; 10 bases match TRBD1. Looked up from germline, CDR1 is MNHEY and CDR2 is SMNVEV (reference sequence). This CDR3 comprises 17 residues. V trimming: 5 bases; J trimming: 4 bases; junction bases outside the gene matches: 13. The CDR3 reads CASSVRQGAALGTEAFF. The CDR3 bases are TGTGCCAGCAGTGTTCGACAGGGGGCGGCCCTTGGCACTGAAGCTTTCTTT.

The DNA for the CDR3 is TGTGCCAGCAGCTTATATTCGGGACCCCTCAATGAGCAGTTCTTC. It yields the protein CASSLYSGPLNEQFF. The rearrangement joins TRBV11-2 to TRBJ2-1; D possibly matches TRBD1 or TRBD2 (5 bases each). V shed 2 bases and J shed 6 bases, with 14 bases lying between them. CDR1 and CDR2 (germline): SGHAT, FQNNGV. The CDR3 is 15 amino acids. Drawing the rest from reference TRBV11-2 and TRBJ2-1, the complete variable domain is EAGVAQSPRYKIIEKRQSVAFWCNPISGHATLYWYQQILGQGPKLLIQFQNNGVVDDSQLPKDRFSAERLKGVDSTLKIQPAKLEDSAVYLCASSLYSGPLNEQFFGPGTRLTVL.

The chain has TRBV5-6 and TRBJ2-7; 7 bases align to TRBD1. The CDR3 has 13 amino acids. Looked up from germline, CDR1 is SGHDT and CDR2 is YYEEEE. V lost 4 bases to trimming and J lost 3 bases; unmatched junction nucleotides: 4. The CDR3, as DNA: TGTGCCAGCAGCCGACGGGACAGCTACGAGCAGTACTTC. Translating it yields CASSRRDSYEQYF.

The rearrangement links TRBV7-3 to TRBJ2-6; D is ambiguous. The germline gives CDR1 SGHTA, CDR2 FQGTGA. The CDR3 is 15 amino acids. V lost 4 bases to trimming and J lost 0 bases, with 7 bases between them. The CDR3 is CASSSDISGANVLTF. The CDR3 region has the DNA TGTGCCAGCAGCTCCGACATCTCTGGGGCCAACGTCCTGACTTTC.

The chain employs TRBV6-6 and TRBJ2-1; 12 positions match TRBD2. From germline, CDR1 is MNHNY and CDR2 SVGAGI (reference sequence). The CDR3 runs 14 residues. Germline trimming cut 7 bases from V and 14 bases from J; bases unmatched to any gene: 12. The CDR3 protein is CASTIYGLAGNEFF. The DNA for the CDR3 is TGTGCCAGCACTATCTACGGACTAGCGGGAAACGAGTTCTTC.

This clone was recorded once. The rearrangement uses TRBV4-1 and TRBJ2-7, with D uncertain. Trimming took 1 base from V and 2 from J, leaving 9 bases between them. The CDR3 sequence is 14 residues long. Germline CDR1 MGHRA, CDR2 YSYEKL. CDR3 region: CASSQGIATYEQYF. Here the CDR3 DNA reads TGCGCCAGCAGCCAAGGGATCGCAACCTACGAGCAGTACTTC.

In this sample, this clone turned up a few times. V usage is TRBV7-9 and J usage is TRBJ1-5, with 7 positions matching TRBD1. V shed 5 bases, J shed 4 bases, and the junction held 8 bases outside the gene matches. The CDR3 is 15 residues long. CDR1 is SEHNR, CDR2 FQNEAQ, per germline (reference sequence). CDR3 residues: CASSLGTAPNQPQHF. Written as DNA, the CDR3 is TGTGCCAGCAGCCTCGGGACAGCTCCAAATCAGCCCCAGCATTTT.

In nucleotides, the CDR3 is TGTGCCAGCAGCCCCAACCAGCGACAGGGACGAGTCAGCGCTTTCTTT. It specifies CASSPNQRQGRVSAFF. The chain couples TRBV9 to TRBJ1-1; 7 nucleotides align to TRBD1. Per the germline V gene, CDR1 is SGDLS and CDR2 is YYNGEE. The CDR3 sequence is 16 residues long. The V gene end was trimmed by 4 bases and the J gene end by 11 bases; junction bases not matched to a gene: 20.

This clone was seen a handful of times. This chain joins TRBV5-5 and TRBJ2-3, with a tentative D call TRBD2 (5 bases). V lost 0 bases, J lost 1 base, and 9 bases lay in between. The germline V gene encodes CDR1 SGHKS and CDR2 YYEKEE (reference sequence). This CDR3 is 15 amino acids long. CDR3 DNA sequence: TGTGCCAGCAGCTTGGACGGGGTTCGCACAGATACGCAGTATTTT. It specifies CASSLDGVRTDTQYF. Full variable domain (outside the CDR3, taken from reference TRBV5-5 and TRBJ2-3): DAGVTQSPTHLIKTRGQQVTLRCSPISGHKSVSWYQQVLGQGPQFIFQYYEKEERGRGNFPDRFSARQFPNYSSELNVNALLLGDSALYLCASSLDGVRTDTQYFGPGTRLTVL.

This rearrangement joins TRBV9 to TRBJ2-2, with TRBD2 identical over 13 bases. Germline values: CDR1 SGDLS, CDR2 YYNGEE. This CDR3 contains 19 residues. The junction had 9 bases not matched to a gene; V was cut back by 3 bases and J by 1 base. The CDR3 here is CASSALTSGGPWNTGELFF. The CDR3 DNA reads TGTGCCAGCAGCGCACTGACTAGCGGGGGGCCATGGAACACCGGGGAGCTGTTTTTT.

Only one count was recorded for this clone. The CDR3 nucleotides are TGTGCCACCAGCGGGGCCCGAGCCGCGGCTAATGAAAAACTGTTTTTT. Its translation: CATSGARAAANEKLFF. The V call is TRBV15, the J call TRBJ1-4; a weak D match, TRBD1 (5 bases). CDR1 is LNHNV and CDR2 is YYDKDF in the germline V gene (reference sequence). V was shortened by 5 bases and J by 3 bases, with 16 bases between the two germline ends. CDR3 length: 16 residues.

The chain uses TRBV14 and TRBJ1-4; a possible D gene is TRBD1 (5 bases). CDR3 length: 15 residues. Trimming pared 0 bases from V and 7 bases from J, leaving 12 bases between. Per germline, CDR1 SGHDN and CDR2 FVKESK. The CDR3 coding sequence is TGTGCCAGCAGCCAAGAGGGGGGACCTGGTGAAAAACTGTTTTTT. Translation gives CASSQEGGPGEKLFF.

In its sample, this clone was seen once. The rearrangement links TRBV19 to TRBJ2-7; 10 bases fit TRBD2. J was trimmed by 2 bases and V by 5 bases; bases with no gene match: 6. CDR1 is LNHDA, CDR2 SQIVND, per germline (reference sequence). This CDR3 has 15 residues. As DNA, the CDR3 is TGTGCCAGTAGTTCGGGACTAGCGCCGCCCTACGAGCAGTACTTC. The encoded protein is CASSSGLAPPYEQYF.

The chain employs TRBV9 and TRBJ2-1; 8 bases line up with TRBD2. V gave up 1 base and J gave up 4 bases; unmatched junction bases: 10. Germline V gene sequence: CDR1 SGDLS, CDR2 YYNGEE. The length of the CDR3 is 17 residues. The CDR3 here is CASSVRYGVAGYNEQFF. CDR3 nucleotide sequence: TGTGCCAGCAGCGTAAGGTATGGGGTAGCGGGATACAATGAGCAGTTCTTC. The variable domain in full, with the rest retrieved from reference TRBV9 and TRBJ2-1, is DSGVTQTPKHLITATGQRVTLRCSPRSGDLSVYWYQQSLDQGLQFLIQYYNGEERAKGNILERFSAQQFPDLHSELNLSSLELGDSALYFCASSVRYGVAGYNEQFFGPGTRLTVL.

This chain connects TRBV6-1 to TRBJ1-6; D is undetermined. The germline V gene encodes CDR1 MNHNS and CDR2 SASEGT. This CDR3 region has 14 residues. The V gene lost 5 bases and the J gene lost 8 bases, with 13 bases spanning the gap. The CDR3 is CASSSYLRHSPLHF. CDR3 coding DNA: TGTGCCAGCAGTTCTTATCTTCGTCATTCACCCCTCCACTTT.

This clone was detected only a few times. The chain combines TRBV7-8 with TRBJ2-7, with D possibly matching TRBD1 (5 bases). V gave up 1 base and J gave up 2 bases, with 15 bases separating them. Germline CDR1 SGHVS, CDR2 FQNEAQ. CDR3 length: 16 amino acids. As DNA, the CDR3 is TGTGCCAGCAGCTTAGGGGCGACAGCAGGAGCCTACGAGCAGTACTTC. Translating it yields CASSLGATAGAYEQYF.

This clone was counted only a few times. V gene TRBV6-4 combines with J gene TRBJ1-5, with a weak D call TRBD1 (6 bases). This CDR3 has 14 amino acids. V was cut by 6 bases and J by 7 bases, with 16 bases left in between. The V gene's germline CDR1 is MRHNA and CDR2 SNTAGT. CDR3 sequence: CASRPIQGRQPQHF. The CDR3 DNA reads TGTGCCAGCAGGCCGATCCAGGGGAGGCAGCCCCAGCATTTT.

The chain is built from TRBV25-1 and TRBJ2-6, with D tentatively TRBD1 (5 bases). This CDR3 spans 15 amino acids. Germline V gene data show CDR1 as MGHDK and CDR2 as SYGVNS. The V and J ends lost 8 bases and 0 bases respectively, with 11 bases between them. The CDR3 bases are TGTGCCAGCCAGGGCGGATACTCTGGGGCCAACGTCCTGACTTTC. Translating gives CASQGGYSGANVLTF.

This chain uses TRBV27 with TRBJ2-7, with D perhaps TRBD1 (6 bases). Germline values: CDR1 MNHEY, CDR2 SMNVEV (reference sequence). V lost 8 bases to trimming and J lost 7 bases, with 15 bases between them. The length of the CDR3 is 12 residues. The CDR3 sequence: CASGSQGWEQYF. CDR3 DNA: TGTGCCAGCGGCTCACAGGGTTGGGAGCAGTACTTC.

CDR3 loop: CASRPWAGSGNTIYF. CDR3 in DNA: TGTGCCAGCAGGCCTTGGGCGGGGTCTGGAAACACCATATATTTT. The rearrangement joins TRBV6-6 to TRBJ1-3; D ambiguous. V lost 6 bases and J 1 base, leaving 13 bases between the germline ends. Germline V CDR1 and CDR2: MNHNY, SVGAGI (reference sequence). The CDR3 runs 15 residues.

The gene calls are TRBV5-4 and TRBJ1-3; D may be TRBD1 (6 bases). This CDR3 is built from 16 residues. Trimming cost V 2 bases and J 0 bases, with 12 bases left between them. Germline assignment: CDR1 SGHNT and CDR2 YYREEE (reference sequence). CDR3 DNA: TGTGCCAGCAGCTTCGGGGGGCCCTCCTCTGGAAACACCATATATTTT. Translation: CASSFGGPSSGNTIYF.